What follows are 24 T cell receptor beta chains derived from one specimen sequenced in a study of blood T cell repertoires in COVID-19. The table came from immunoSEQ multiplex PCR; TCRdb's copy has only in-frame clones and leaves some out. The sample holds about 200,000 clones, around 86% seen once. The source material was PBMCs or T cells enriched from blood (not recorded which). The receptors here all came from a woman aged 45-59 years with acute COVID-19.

Written as DNA, the CDR3 is TGTGCCAGCAGCGTAGGGCGAGCGGGATGGGTAGGCGAAGAGACCCAGTACTTC. This gives the protein CASSVGRAGWVGEETQYF. V is TRBV9 and J is TRBJ2-5; TRBD2 matches at 7 bases. The junction had 14 bases not matched to a gene; V was cut back by 0 bases and J by 3 bases. Germline-derived CDR1 and CDR2 are SGDLS and YYNGEE. This CDR3 region has 18 residues.

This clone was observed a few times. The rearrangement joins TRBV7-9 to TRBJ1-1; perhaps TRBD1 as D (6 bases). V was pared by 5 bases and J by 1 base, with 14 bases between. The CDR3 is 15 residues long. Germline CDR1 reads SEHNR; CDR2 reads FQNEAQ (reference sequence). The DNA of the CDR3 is TGTGCCAGCAGCCAGGCGGGGGGCAAGAACACTGAAGCTTTCTTT. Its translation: CASSQAGGKNTEAFF. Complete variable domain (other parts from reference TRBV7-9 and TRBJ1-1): DTGVSQNPRHKITKRGQNVTFRCDPISEHNRLYWYRQTLGQGPEFLTYFQNEAQLEKSRLLSDRFSAERPKGSFSTLEIQRTEQGDSAMYLCASSQAGGKNTEAFFGQGTRLTVV.

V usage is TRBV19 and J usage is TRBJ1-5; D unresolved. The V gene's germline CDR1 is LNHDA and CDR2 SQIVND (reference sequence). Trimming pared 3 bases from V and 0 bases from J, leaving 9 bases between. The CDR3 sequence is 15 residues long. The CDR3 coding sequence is TGTGCCAGTAGTATTCGGGGTGGTAGCAATCAGCCCCAGCATTTT. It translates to CASSIRGGSNQPQHF.

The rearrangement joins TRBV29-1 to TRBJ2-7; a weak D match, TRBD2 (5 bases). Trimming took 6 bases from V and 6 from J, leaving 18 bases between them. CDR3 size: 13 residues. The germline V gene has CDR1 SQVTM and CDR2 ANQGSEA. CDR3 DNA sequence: TGCAGCGTCGGCGGAGGAGGTTTGCTCGAGCAGTACTTC. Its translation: CSVGGGGLLEQYF.

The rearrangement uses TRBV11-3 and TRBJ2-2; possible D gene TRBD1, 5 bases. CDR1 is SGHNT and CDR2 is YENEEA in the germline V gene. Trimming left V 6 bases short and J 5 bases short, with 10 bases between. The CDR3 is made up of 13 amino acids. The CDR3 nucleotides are TGTGCCAGCAGACCAACAGGAACCGGGGAGCTGTTTTTT. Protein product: CASRPTGTGELFF.

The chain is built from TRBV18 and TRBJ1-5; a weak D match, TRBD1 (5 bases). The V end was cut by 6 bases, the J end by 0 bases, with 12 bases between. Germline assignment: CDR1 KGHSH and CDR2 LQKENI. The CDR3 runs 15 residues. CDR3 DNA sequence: TGTGCCAGCTCTCTACAGGCCAATAGCAATCAGCCCCAGCATTTT. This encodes CASSLQANSNQPQHF.

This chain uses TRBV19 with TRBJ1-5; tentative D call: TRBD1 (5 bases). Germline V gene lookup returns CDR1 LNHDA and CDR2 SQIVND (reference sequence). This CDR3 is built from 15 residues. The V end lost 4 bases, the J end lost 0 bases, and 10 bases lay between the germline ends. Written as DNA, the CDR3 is TGTGCCAGTAGTACCCTCGACAGTAGCAATCAGCCCCAGCATTTT. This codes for CASSTLDSSNQPQHF.

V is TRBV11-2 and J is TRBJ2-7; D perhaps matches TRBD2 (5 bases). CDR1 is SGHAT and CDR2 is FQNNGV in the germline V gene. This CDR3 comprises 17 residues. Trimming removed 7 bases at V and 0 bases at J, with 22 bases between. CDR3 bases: TGTGCCAGCATGGGAGTTTTTTTCGGACCCAGCTCCTACGAGCAGTACTTC. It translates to CASMGVFFGPSSYEQYF.

The DNA for the CDR3 is TGTGCCAGCAGTTTCGACGGGGGGGTTGGAGATACGCAGTATTTT. Translation: CASSFDGGVGDTQYF. The genes are TRBV28 and TRBJ2-3; 8 nucleotides agree with TRBD2. The CDR3 runs 15 residues. The germline V gene has CDR1 MDHEN and CDR2 SYDVKM. Trimming cost V 3 bases and J 5 bases; bases outside gene matches: 7.

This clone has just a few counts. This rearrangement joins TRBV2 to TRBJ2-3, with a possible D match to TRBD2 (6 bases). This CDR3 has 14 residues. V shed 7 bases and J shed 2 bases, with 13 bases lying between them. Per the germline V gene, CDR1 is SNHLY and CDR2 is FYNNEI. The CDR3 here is CASKAGLYTDTQYF. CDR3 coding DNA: TGTGCCAGCAAGGCAGGACTATACACAGATACGCAGTATTTT.

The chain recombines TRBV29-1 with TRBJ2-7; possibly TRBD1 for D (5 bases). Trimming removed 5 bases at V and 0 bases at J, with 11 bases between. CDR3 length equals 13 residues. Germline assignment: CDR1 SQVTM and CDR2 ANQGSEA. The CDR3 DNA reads TGCAGCGTTAGGGGCTCCTACTCCTACGAGCAGTACTTC. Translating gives CSVRGSYSYEQYF.

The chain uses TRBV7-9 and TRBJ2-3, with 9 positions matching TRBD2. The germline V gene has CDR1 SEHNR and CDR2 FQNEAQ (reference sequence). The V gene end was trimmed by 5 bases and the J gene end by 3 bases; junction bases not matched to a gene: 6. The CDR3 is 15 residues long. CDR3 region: CASSDRSGSTDTQYF. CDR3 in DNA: TGTGCCAGCAGCGACCGTAGCGGGAGTACAGATACGCAGTATTTT.

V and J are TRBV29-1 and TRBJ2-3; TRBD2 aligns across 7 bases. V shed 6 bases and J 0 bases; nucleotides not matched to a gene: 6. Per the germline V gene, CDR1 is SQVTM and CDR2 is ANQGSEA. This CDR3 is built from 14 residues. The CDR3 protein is CSVRAGSSTDTQYF. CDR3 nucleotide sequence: TGCAGCGTGAGAGCGGGATCTAGCACAGATACGCAGTATTTT.

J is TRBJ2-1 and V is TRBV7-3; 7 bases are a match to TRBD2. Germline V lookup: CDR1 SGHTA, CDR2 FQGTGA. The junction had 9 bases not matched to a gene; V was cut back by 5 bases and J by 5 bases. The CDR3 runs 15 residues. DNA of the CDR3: TGTGCCAGCAGCGTATCGGGACTACAAAACAATGAGCAGTTCTTC. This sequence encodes CASSVSGLQNNEQFF.

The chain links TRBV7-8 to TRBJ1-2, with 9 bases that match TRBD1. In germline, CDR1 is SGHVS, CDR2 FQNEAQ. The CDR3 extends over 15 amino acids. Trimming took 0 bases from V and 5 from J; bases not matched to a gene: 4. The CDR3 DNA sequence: TGTGCCAGCAGCTTAGCCGGGACAGGGAATTATGGCTACACCTTC. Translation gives CASSLAGTGNYGYTF.

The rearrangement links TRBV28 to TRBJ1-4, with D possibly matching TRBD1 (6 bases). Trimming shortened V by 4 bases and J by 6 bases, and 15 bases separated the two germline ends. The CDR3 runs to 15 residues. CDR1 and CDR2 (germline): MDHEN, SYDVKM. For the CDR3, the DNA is TGTGCCAGCAGTTCGGAGGGAGGGGGAGATGAAAAACTGTTTTTT. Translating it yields CASSSEGGGDEKLFF.

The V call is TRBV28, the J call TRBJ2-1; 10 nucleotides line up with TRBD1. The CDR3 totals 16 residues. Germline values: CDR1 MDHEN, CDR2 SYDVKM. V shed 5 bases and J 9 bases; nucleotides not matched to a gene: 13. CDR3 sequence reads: CASSNLAGTGEGEQFF. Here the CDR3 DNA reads TGTGCCAGCAGTAATCTTGCCGGGACAGGGGAAGGTGAGCAGTTCTTC.

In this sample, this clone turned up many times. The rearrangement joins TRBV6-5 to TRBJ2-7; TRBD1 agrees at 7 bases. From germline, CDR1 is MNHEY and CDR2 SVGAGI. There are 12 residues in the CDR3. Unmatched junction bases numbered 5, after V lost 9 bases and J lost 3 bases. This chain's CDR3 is CASEGQIYEQYF. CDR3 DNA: TGTGCCAGTGAGGGACAGATCTACGAGCAGTACTTC.

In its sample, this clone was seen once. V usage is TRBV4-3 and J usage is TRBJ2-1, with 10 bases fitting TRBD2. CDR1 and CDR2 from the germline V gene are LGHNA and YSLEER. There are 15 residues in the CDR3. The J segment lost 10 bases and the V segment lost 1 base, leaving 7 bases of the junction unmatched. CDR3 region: CASSQVTAGGMEQFF. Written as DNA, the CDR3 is TGCGCCAGCAGCCAAGTTACAGCGGGGGGGATGGAGCAGTTCTTC.

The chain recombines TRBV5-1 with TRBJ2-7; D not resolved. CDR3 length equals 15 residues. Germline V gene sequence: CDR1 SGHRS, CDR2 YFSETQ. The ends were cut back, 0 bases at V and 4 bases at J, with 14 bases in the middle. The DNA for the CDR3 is TGCGCCAGCAGCTTGGAATCAGTTTCCTTATACGAGCAGTACTTC. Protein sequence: CASSLESVSLYEQYF.

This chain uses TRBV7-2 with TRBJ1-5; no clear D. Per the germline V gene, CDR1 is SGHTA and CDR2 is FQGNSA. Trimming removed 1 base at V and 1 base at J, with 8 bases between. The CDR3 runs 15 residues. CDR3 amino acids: CASSLGPGSNQPQHF. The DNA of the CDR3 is TGTGCCAGCAGCTTAGGTCCCGGGAGCAATCAGCCCCAGCATTTT.

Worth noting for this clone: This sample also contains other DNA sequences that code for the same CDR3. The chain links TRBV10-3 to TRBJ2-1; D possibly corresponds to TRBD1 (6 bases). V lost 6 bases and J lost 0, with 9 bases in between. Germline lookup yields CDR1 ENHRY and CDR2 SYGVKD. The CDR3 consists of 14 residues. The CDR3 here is CAISEGGSYNEQFF. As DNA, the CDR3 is TGTGCCATCAGCGAAGGGGGCTCCTACAATGAGCAGTTCTTC.

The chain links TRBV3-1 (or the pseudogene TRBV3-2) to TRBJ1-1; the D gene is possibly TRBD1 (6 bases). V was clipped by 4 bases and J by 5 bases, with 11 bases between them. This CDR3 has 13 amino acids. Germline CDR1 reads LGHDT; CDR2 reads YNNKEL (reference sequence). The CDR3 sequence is CASSPMTGTEAFF. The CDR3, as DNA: TGTGCCAGCAGCCCGATGACAGGTACTGAAGCTTTCTTT.

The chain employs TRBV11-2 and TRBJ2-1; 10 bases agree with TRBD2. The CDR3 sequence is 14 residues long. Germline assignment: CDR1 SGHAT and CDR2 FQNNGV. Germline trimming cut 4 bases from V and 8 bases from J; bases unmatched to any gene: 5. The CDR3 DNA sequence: TGTGCCAGCAGCTCTCTAGCGGGAGTCTATGAGCAGTTCTTC. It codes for CASSSLAGVYEQFF.